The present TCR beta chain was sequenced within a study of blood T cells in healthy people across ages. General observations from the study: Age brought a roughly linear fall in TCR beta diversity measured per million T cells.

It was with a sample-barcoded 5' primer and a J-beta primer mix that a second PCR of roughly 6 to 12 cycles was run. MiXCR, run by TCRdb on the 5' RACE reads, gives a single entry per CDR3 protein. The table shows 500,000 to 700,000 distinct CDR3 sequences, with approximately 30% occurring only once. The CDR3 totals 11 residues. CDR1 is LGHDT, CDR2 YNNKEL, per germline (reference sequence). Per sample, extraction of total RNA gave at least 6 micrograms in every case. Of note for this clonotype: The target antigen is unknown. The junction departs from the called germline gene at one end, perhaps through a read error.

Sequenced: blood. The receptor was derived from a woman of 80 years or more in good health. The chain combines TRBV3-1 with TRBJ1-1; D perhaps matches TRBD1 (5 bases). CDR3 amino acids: CAGSQGYEAFF. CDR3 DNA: TGTGCCGGCAGCCAGGGATATGAAGCTTTCTTT.